These 23 T cell receptor beta chains were sequenced from one sample in a study of technical replicates of blood from a few donors. Assay used: immunoSEQ multiplex PCR; TCRdb lists only in-frame clones, some missing. This table has roughly 79,000 clones, roughly nine tenths appearing once. The sequenced material came from T cells isolated from PBMCs. The origin of the receptors is a human donor in good health. Some clones in this sample may be carry-over from other donors' samples.

CDR3 protein: CASSLGQGDAKNIQYF. CDR3 DNA sequence: TGTGCCAGCAGTTTGGGACAGGGGGACGCCAAAAACATTCAGTACTTC. The gene calls are TRBV28 and TRBJ2-4; 11 bases match TRBD1. The CDR3 spans 16 residues. The ends lost 3 bases at V and 1 base at J; junction bases unmatched: 2. CDR1 is MDHEN, CDR2 SYDVKM, per germline.

V gene TRBV5-1 combines with J gene TRBJ2-1; 11 bases match TRBD2. J gave up 3 bases and V 2 bases, and 4 bases lay outside the gene matches. Germline loops: CDR1 SGHRS, CDR2 YFSETQ. The CDR3 is 16 amino acids. CDR3 in DNA: TGCGCCAGCAGCTTCGGGACTAGCGGAAACTACAATGAGCAGTTCTTC. Translating it yields CASSFGTSGNYNEQFF.

This chain connects TRBV6-5 to TRBJ1-2; 7 nucleotides align to TRBD1. The CDR3 has 13 amino acids. From germline, CDR1 is MNHEY and CDR2 SVGAGI. The J segment lost 8 bases and the V segment lost 8 bases, leaving 11 bases of the junction unmatched. CDR3 sequence reads: CASGWRTGEGYTF. The CDR3 nucleotides are TGTGCCAGCGGTTGGAGGACAGGCGAAGGCTACACCTTC.

This chain joins TRBV2 and TRBJ1-4, with 8 bases identical to TRBD1. The CDR3 consists of 13 residues. Trimming cost V 6 bases and J 7 bases; bases outside gene matches: 4. In germline, CDR1 is SNHLY, CDR2 FYNNEI. The CDR3 loop reads CASRTDRAEKLFF. The CDR3 DNA sequence: TGTGCCAGCAGGACGGACAGGGCTGAAAAACTGTTTTTT.

The chain employs TRBV9 and TRBJ2-1; 11 bases map to TRBD2. Germline V gene lookup returns CDR1 SGDLS and CDR2 YYNGEE. The CDR3 spans 16 residues. V was clipped by 3 bases and J by 4 bases; unmatched bases: 6. CDR3 nucleotides: TGTGCCAGCAGCGGCCTAGCGGGAGGTACATACAATGAGCAGTTCTTC. As protein: CASSGLAGGTYNEQFF.

This clone showed up just once. This chain connects TRBV19 to TRBJ2-7, with TRBD1 identical over 8 bases. The CDR3 loop spans 15 amino acids. J lost 4 bases, V lost 2 bases, and 7 bases had no gene match. Germline CDR1 LNHDA, CDR2 SQIVND (reference sequence). CDR3 loop: CASSITARTGYEQYF. The CDR3 coding sequence is TGTGCCAGTAGTATAACCGCACGGACAGGGTACGAGCAGTACTTC.

V is TRBV12-5 and J is TRBJ2-1, with a weak D call TRBD1 (6 bases). Germline V gives CDR1 LGHNT, CDR2 FRNRAP. V lost 2 bases to trimming and J lost 3 bases, with 11 bases between them. The CDR3 consists of 15 residues. The CDR3 region has the DNA TGTGCTAGTGGTTTGCTCAGGACAGACTACAATGAGCAGTTCTTC. It is translated as CASGLLRTDYNEQFF.

This clone showed up just once. The V gene is TRBV2, the J gene TRBJ2-7; 10 bases align to TRBD1. Looked up from germline, CDR1 is SNHLY and CDR2 is FYNNEI. The CDR3 has 15 residues. The V segment lost 7 bases and the J segment 7 bases; nucleotides outside the gene matches: 13. The CDR3 loop reads CASKDWDRGMGEQYF. The CDR3 nucleotides are TGTGCCAGCAAAGATTGGGACAGGGGTATGGGGGAGCAGTACTTC. The entire variable domain, with the rest obtained from reference TRBV2 and TRBJ2-7, is as follows: EPEVTQTPSHQVTQMGQEVILRCVPISNHLYFYWYRQILGQKVEFLVSFYNNEISEKSEIFDDQFSVERPDGSNFTLKIRSTKLEDSAMYFCASKDWDRGMGEQYFGPGTRLTVT.

A single count supports this clone. The chain joins TRBV15 to TRBJ2-1, with 10 bases aligning to TRBD2. The CDR3 contains 15 residues. The V gene end was trimmed by 0 bases and the J gene end by 4 bases; junction bases not matched to a gene: 0. CDR1 LNHNV and CDR2 YYDKDF come from the germline V gene (reference sequence). CDR3 sequence (DNA): TGTGCCACCAGCAGAGAACTAGCGGGATACAATGAGCAGTTCTTC. Translating gives CATSRELAGYNEQFF. Looking up the rest from reference TRBV15 and TRBJ2-1 gives the full variable domain: DAMVIQNPRYQVTQFGKPVTLSCSQTLNHNVMYWYQQKSSQAPKLLFHYYDKDFNNEADTPDNFQSRRPNTSFCFLDIRSPGLGDTAMYLCATSRELAGYNEQFFGPGTRLTVL.

The chain has TRBV20-1 and TRBJ2-5; D is unresolved. The germline V and J ends were trimmed by 3 bases and 5 bases, with 7 bases remaining between them. Germline V gene lookup returns CDR1 DFQATT and CDR2 SNEGSKA (reference sequence). CDR3 length: 11 residues. Written as DNA, the CDR3 is TGCAGTGCTAGGGGCTGGGAGACCCAGTACTTC. It codes for CSARGWETQYF.

J is TRBJ2-3 and V is TRBV28; no firm D call. Between the trimmed V and J ends, which lost 10 bases and 0 bases, there was a span of 5 bases. The germline CDR1 and CDR2 sequences are MDHEN and SYDVKM. The length of the CDR3 is 11 residues. Here the CDR3 DNA reads TGTGCCACAGGCAGCACAGATACGCAGTATTTT. Translated: CATGSTDTQYF.

The rearrangement uses TRBV29-1 and TRBJ2-4, with TRBD2 identical over 7 bases. Germline V gives CDR1 SQVTM, CDR2 ANQGSEA. The CDR3 spans 14 residues. V gave up 2 bases and J gave up 8 bases; unmatched junction bases: 9. CDR3 nucleotide sequence: TGCAGCGTTGAAACTGGTAGCCGGGGGGACATTCAGTACTTC. This encodes CSVETGSRGDIQYF.

The chain links TRBV30 to TRBJ1-6; tentatively, D is TRBD1 (5 bases). Germline V gives CDR1 GTSNPN, CDR2 SVGIG (reference sequence). The V end was cut by 2 bases, the J end by 10 bases, with 9 bases between. The CDR3 runs 12 residues. The CDR3 reads CAWSPGYSPLHF. CDR3 nucleotide sequence: TGTGCCTGGAGTCCAGGGTACTCACCCCTCCACTTT.

The chain joins TRBV7-6 to TRBJ2-2; TRBD1 is a possible D gene (5 bases). The V gene's germline CDR1 is SGHVS and CDR2 FNYEAQ. V was pared by 2 bases and J by 4 bases, with 17 bases between. The length of the CDR3 is 17 residues. The CDR3 DNA is TGTGCCAGCAGCTTAAAAGGGGTCATGGAAGTCACCGGGGAGCTGTTTTTT. This sequence encodes CASSLKGVMEVTGELFF.

V gene TRBV5-4 combines with J gene TRBJ2-1, with TRBD2 matching 11 bases. The CDR3 extends over 17 amino acids. Trimming cost V 4 bases and J 6 bases; bases outside gene matches: 12. Germline CDR1 reads SGHNT; CDR2 reads YYREEE (reference sequence). The DNA for the CDR3 is TGTGCCAGCAGCCGCGAGAATGGACTAGCGGGCTTCAATGAGCAGTTCTTC. Translation gives CASSRENGLAGFNEQFF.

V usage is TRBV10-3 and J usage is TRBJ2-2; TRBD2 agrees at 14 bases. The CDR3 sequence is 19 residues long. Germline lookup yields CDR1 ENHRY and CDR2 SYGVKD. After removal of 6 bases from V and 1 base from J, the junction contained 10 bases not matched to a gene. The chain's CDR3 is CAISTIPGLAGENTGELFF. As DNA, the CDR3 is TGTGCCATCAGCACCATCCCGGGACTAGCGGGGGAGAACACCGGGGAGCTGTTTTTT.

The table lists this clone with a count of one. The chain is built from TRBV5-4 and TRBJ2-5; perhaps TRBD2 as D (6 bases). The ends were cut back, 4 bases at V and 7 bases at J, with 29 bases in the middle. CDR3 size: 18 residues. The V gene's germline CDR1 is SGHNT and CDR2 YYREEE (reference sequence). As DNA, the CDR3 is TGTGCCAGCAGCCCCTACTCCTTCCTTAGCGGTCCGACGGGGACCCAGTACTTC. This translates into CASSPYSFLSGPTGTQYF.

This clone has only a few counts. The chain has TRBV5-1 and TRBJ2-7; D might be TRBD2 (6 bases). The CDR3 spans 14 residues. V was trimmed by 2 bases and J by 4 bases, leaving 13 bases between them. The germline V gene encodes CDR1 SGHRS and CDR2 YFSETQ. The CDR3 DNA is TGCGCCAGCAGCTTAGGAGGGAGAGTTTACGAGCAGTACTTC. Its translation: CASSLGGRVYEQYF.

The chain uses TRBV5-6 and TRBJ2-7, with TRBD2 matching 9 bases. The V gene end was trimmed by 2 bases and the J gene end by 9 bases; junction bases not matched to a gene: 3. The germline V gene has CDR1 SGHDT and CDR2 YYEEEE. The CDR3 contains 12 residues. CDR3 in DNA: TGTGCCAGCAGCTTTGGGACTAGCCGGCAGTACTTC. As protein: CASSFGTSRQYF.

The chain has TRBV7-9 and TRBJ1-6; 9 bases are shared with TRBD1. After removal of 5 bases from V and 9 bases from J, the junction contained 8 bases not matched to a gene. The length of the CDR3 is 15 residues. Germline assignment: CDR1 SEHNR and CDR2 FQNEAQ (reference sequence). CDR3 protein: CASSEQGAEFSPLHF. For the CDR3, the DNA is TGTGCCAGCAGCGAACAGGGGGCTGAATTTTCACCCCTCCACTTT.

This rearrangement joins TRBV7-9 to TRBJ2-3, with D possibly being TRBD1 (6 bases). The ends were cut back, 5 bases at V and 1 base at J, with 7 bases in the middle. The CDR3 totals 13 residues. Germline V CDR1 and CDR2: SEHNR, FQNEAQ (reference sequence). DNA of the CDR3: TGTGCCAGCAGCCGGACAGGCACAGATACGCAGTATTTT. Translation gives CASSRTGTDTQYF.

The J gene is TRBJ2-3, the V gene TRBV28, with TRBD2 as a possible D gene (5 bases). Germline CDR1 MDHEN, CDR2 SYDVKM. Deletions cut 3 bases from V and 4 bases from J, with 11 bases between. The CDR3 covers 14 residues. Here the CDR3 reads CASSFSRVADTQYF. CDR3 coding DNA: TGTGCCAGCAGTTTCTCGAGGGTGGCAGATACGCAGTATTTT.

This chain joins TRBV30 and TRBJ2-7; no clear D gene. The CDR3 sequence is 11 residues long. Germline CDR1 is GTSNPN and CDR2 is SVGIG (reference sequence). Between the trimmed V and J ends, which lost 8 bases and 3 bases, there was a span of 11 bases. The CDR3 sequence: CALHDIYEQYF. Here the CDR3 DNA reads TGTGCCCTTCATGACATCTACGAGCAGTACTTC.